Below, one T cell receptor (beta chain) is given with its context. Its target is unknown. The CDR3 runs to 15 residues. V was pared by 7 bases and J by 7 bases, with 6 bases of the junction left unmatched. Germline lookup yields CDR1 MNHEY and CDR2 SVGAGI. This entry belongs to a study of shared clonotypes between healthy human individuals. Study at large: Donors had three CD4 naive, three CD4 memory, two CD8 naive and one CD8 memory plate apiece. Study-level points and caveats: Around 5% of naive CD4 clonotypes were common to a handful of donors.

The sorted-subset replicate PCRs were given around 200 ng DNA, which is about 30,000 T cell genomes. The table came from immunoSEQ multiplex PCR; TCRdb's copy has only in-frame clones and leaves some out. The sample has over 2 million clones; roughly 92% are singletons. The sample was naive CD4+ T cells from PBMCs. Described subset: CD45RA+ positively selected. This clonotype originated in a man younger than 35 in good health. Some clones in this sample may be carry-over from other donors' samples. The rearrangement uses TRBV6-5 and TRBJ2-2; the match to TRBD2 covers 13 bases. The CDR3: CASKKGLAGVGELFF. CDR3 in DNA: TGTGCCAGCAAAAAAGGACTAGCGGGAGTCGGGGAGCTGTTTTTT.